Presented here are 7 T cell receptor beta chains from one specimen sequenced in a study of post-analysis software for immune sequencing data (dated by TCRdb to between 2014 and 2016). Points the paper makes about the study in general: Patients showed significantly higher frequencies than controls for roughly 5 TRBV segments, among them TRBV5-6, TRBV5-1 and TRBV20-1.

The protocol used for the library was PCR. The sequencer was an Illumina HiSeq 2500. To reduce PCR and sequencing biases, unique molecular identifiers were incorporated into the TCR beta cDNA libraries. The raw public data were reprocessed by TCRdb itself: fastp quality trimming at Q25, MiXCR clonotype calling, in-frame beta chains only. Each CDR3 protein gets just one entry, which takes the most common genes and DNA from the rows behind it. Across this sample there are about half a million distinct CDR3 sequences, with around a third seen only once. The ten largest clones add up to 4.5% to 7.5% of the sample. For these TCRs, the target antigens are not known. The sample was blood. Every receptor here comes from a girl aged 2-17 years with multiple sclerosis.

The chain carries TRBV6-5 and TRBJ1-2; weak D call: TRBD1 (6 bases). Germline CDR1 is MNHEY and CDR2 is SVGAGI. The CDR3 is 14 residues long. Trimming shortened V by 1 base and J by 7 bases, and 13 bases separated the two germline ends. The CDR3 loop reads CASSYWGEGGGYTF. Here the CDR3 DNA reads TGTGCCAGCAGTTACTGGGGGGAAGGGGGTGGCTACACCTTC.

The rearrangement links TRBV7-2 to TRBJ2-3; the D is unclear. The CDR3 totals 14 residues. V lost 2 bases to trimming and J lost 6 bases, with 12 bases between them. Germline CDR1 SGHTA, CDR2 FQGNSA. CDR3 in DNA: TGTGCCAGCAGCTTATTACGGACCAGTGATACGCAGTATTTT. Translating it yields CASSLLRTSDTQYF.

The V gene is TRBV20-1, the J gene TRBJ2-3; 14 nucleotides align to TRBD2. After removal of 2 bases from V and 8 bases from J, the junction contained 12 bases not matched to a gene. CDR3 size: 17 residues. Germline CDR1 is DFQATT and CDR2 is SNEGSKA (reference sequence). CDR3 sequence: CSARIQGAGLAGGTQYF. As DNA, the CDR3 is TGCAGTGCTAGAATTCAGGGGGCCGGACTAGCGGGGGGTACGCAGTATTTT.

This clonotype has just a few counts. V and J are TRBV20-1 and TRBJ2-4, with D tentatively TRBD2 (6 bases). The V end lost 1 base, the J end lost 11 bases, and 12 bases lay between the germline ends. This CDR3 contains 12 residues. The germline gives CDR1 DFQATT, CDR2 SNEGSKA (reference sequence). The CDR3 is CSARGAGPLQYF. The CDR3 DNA follows: TGCAGTGCTAGAGGGGCGGGGCCCCTTCAGTACTTC.

This chain joins TRBV3-1 and TRBJ2-5; TRBD1 matches 7 bases. The J call may be mistaken, given a closer DNA end match to TRBJ2-7. CDR1 LGHDT and CDR2 YNNKEL come from the germline V gene (reference sequence). The length of the CDR3 is 15 residues. CDR3 in DNA: TGTGCCAGCAGCCGGGGGACAGCTCTTGCTTACGAGCAGTACTTC. It specifies CASSRGTALAYEQYF.

The table lists this clonotype with many counts. The V call is TRBV27, the J call TRBJ1-2; D call uncertain. CDR3 length: 15 residues. CDR1 is MNHEY, CDR2 SMNVEV, per germline (reference sequence). V lost 0 bases to trimming and J lost 4 bases, with 12 bases between them. DNA of the CDR3: TGTGCCAGCAGTTTATCGCGTGGGGTTACCTATGGCTACACCTTC. This translates into CASSLSRGVTYGYTF.

The CDR3 region has the DNA TGCGCCAGCAGTAGACAGGGCCTGGAATCGGGCTACGACGAGCAGTACTTC. Its translation: CASSRQGLESGYDEQYF. The genes are TRBV5-1 and TRBJ2-7, with 7 bases that match TRBD1. CDR3 length: 17 amino acids. With 5 bases clipped from V and 5 bases from J, the junction kept 19 bases outside the gene matches. Germline CDR1 reads SGHRS; CDR2 reads YFSETQ.